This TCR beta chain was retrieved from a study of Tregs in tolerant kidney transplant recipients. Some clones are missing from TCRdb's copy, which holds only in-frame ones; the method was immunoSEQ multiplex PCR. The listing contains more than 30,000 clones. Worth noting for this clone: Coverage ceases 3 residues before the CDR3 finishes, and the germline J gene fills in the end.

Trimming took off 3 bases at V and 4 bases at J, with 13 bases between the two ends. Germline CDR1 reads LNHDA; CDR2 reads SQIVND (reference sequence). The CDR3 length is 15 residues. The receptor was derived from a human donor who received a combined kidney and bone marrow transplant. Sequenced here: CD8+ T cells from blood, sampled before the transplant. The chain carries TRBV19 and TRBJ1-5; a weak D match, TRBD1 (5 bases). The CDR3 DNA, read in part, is TGTGCCAGTAGTATTTGGTCAGGGCAGAATCAGCCC. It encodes CASSIWSGQNQP. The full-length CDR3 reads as CASSIWSGQNQPQHF.